These T cell receptor beta chains were read from a single sample in a study of control samples from healthy donors and cancer patients. Profiled with immunoSEQ multiplex PCR; TCRdb holds only in-frame clones, not every one. The sample lists 60,000 to 75,000 clones; 65% to 90% were seen once. What was sequenced was blood. The receptors stem from a man aged 35 to 55 in good health. CDR3s include the opening cysteine and the closing phenylalanine or tryptophan. A D gene is named only where the DNA matches it firmly. Some rows mark clone size as missing; the rest say once, few, many or name a class of expanded clone.

clone size | D gene | J gene | V gene | CDR3 DNA | CDR3 protein
- | TRBD1 | TRBJ2-7 | TRBV5-1 | TGCGCCAGCAGCTCCGGGACAGGGGAGTACGAGCAGTACTTC | CASSSGTGEYEQYF
- | TRBD1 | TRBJ1-1 | TRBV7-2 | TGTGCCAGCAGCTTAGCGCTCGCGACAGGGGGTAGAGCTTTCTTT | CASSLALATGGRAFF
- | TRBD1 | TRBJ1-1 | TRBV29-1 | TGCAGCGGGACCGGGACAGTGAACACTGAAGCTTTCTTT | CSGTGTVNTEAFF
- | - | TRBJ2-6 | TRBV9 | TGTGCCAGCAGCGACTTCTCTGGGGCCAACGTCCTGACTTTC | CASSDFSGANVLTF
- | TRBD1 | TRBJ1-5 | TRBV15 | TGTGCCACCAGCAGAGGGGGACAGGTCAATCAGCCCCAGCATTTT | CATSRGGQVNQPQHF
- | TRBD2 | TRBJ2-3 | TRBV3-1/TRBV3-2 | TGTGCCAGCAGCCTTATACTAGCGGGTCCAAAAGATACGCAGTATTTT | CASSLILAGPKDTQYF
- | - | TRBJ1-1 | TRBV5-1 | TGCGCCAGCAGCTTCACCCTCGAGGGGACTGAAGCTTTCTTT | CASSFTLEGTEAFF
- | - | TRBJ2-2 | TRBV18 | TGTGCCAGCTCACTAGGGAAAACCACCGGGGAGCTGTTTTTT | CASSLGKTTGELFF
once | TRBD1 | TRBJ1-4 | TRBV4-3 | TGCGCCAGCAGCCAAGAGGGAGGGGGCGCCCCTTGGGAAAAACTGTTTTTT | CASSQEGGGAPWEKLFF
- | - | TRBJ2-7 | TRBV29-1 | TGCAGCGTTGGGACAGCTTACGAGCAGTACTTC | CSVGTAYEQYF
- | - | TRBJ2-4 | TRBV6-6 | TGTGCCAGCAGCCCAGTGGGATTCGAAATAAAAAACATTCAGTACTTC | CASSPVGFEIKNIQYF
- | - | TRBJ1-2 | TRBV5-1 | TGCGCCAGCAGCTTGGAGGCGGGAAGATATGGCTACACCTTC | CASSLEAGRYGYTF
- | - | TRBJ1-6 | TRBV28 | TGTGCCAGCAGTTTTCCCCAGGGTTTGCAGACAAATTCACCCCTCCACTTT | CASSFPQGLQTNSPLHF
- | - | TRBJ1-5 | TRBV23-1 | TGCGCCAGCAGTCAATCGAATGGGGCCGAGATCGATCAGCCCCAGCATTTT | CASSQSNGAEIDQPQHF
- | - | TRBJ2-3 | TRBV7-2 | TGTGCCAGCAGCTATAACCCCACAGATACGCAGTATTTT | CASSYNPTDTQYF
- | - | TRBJ2-1 | TRBV4-3 | TGCGCCAGCAGCCAAGATCCGGGAGGGGGCCAGTATAGCTCCTACAATGAGCAGTTCTTC | CASSQDPGGGQYSSYNEQFF
once | - | TRBJ2-5 | TRBV4-3 | TGCGCCAGCAGCCAAGATCTCCCCTTTGAAAAGGAGACCCAGTACTTC | CASSQDLPFEKETQYF
- | - | TRBJ1-6 | TRBV6-2/TRBV6-3 | TGTGCCAGCAGTTACGGGAGTAATTCACCCCTCCACTTT | CASSYGSNSPLHF
- | - | TRBJ1-5 | TRBV6-2/TRBV6-3 | TGTGCCAGCAGTTACCCGGCAGCCAATCAGCCCCAGCATTTT | CASSYPAANQPQHF